This record covers a single T cell receptor beta chain. The clone's antigen remains unknown. One junction end does not reproduce the germline sequence, and a read error may be involved. Receptor amplification or capture employed the immunoSEQ multiplex PCR assay. This immuneACCESS table, as held by TCRdb, lists in-frame sequences with V and J called but not all clones. Of the missing ones, under half trace to an unresolved V gene in checked studies; the others have no known cause. This sample lists tens of thousands of clones; about 88% were detected once. The ten largest account for under 0.75% of the sample. These data belong to a study of T cell changes during pregnancy in multiple sclerosis (dated by TCRdb to the late 2010s). Regarding the complete study: In women with multiple sclerosis, the researchers looked at how the T cell repertoire shifted as pregnancy progressed.

The CDR3 sequence holds 18 residues, the cysteine and phenylalanine included. Only the CDR3 region is kept as DNA, spanning 54 bases read in frame from base 1. CDR1 and CDR2 were assigned from the germline V gene as SGHTS and YDEGEE. The source material was CD4+ T cells from peripheral blood mononuclear cells, sampled in the first trimester of pregnancy. This receptor was identified in a female donor with multiple sclerosis, enrolled in a pregnancy study. Recombination linked TRBV5-8 to TRBJ2-3; the D gene is perhaps TRBD2, from 5 matching bases. In nucleotide form, the sequence is TGTGCCAGCACCTTGGAGGACTCTGTCTGGTCGGGCACAGATACGCAGTATTTT. Protein translation: CASTLEDSVWSGTDTQYF.